The rows below give T cell receptor beta chains drawn from one sample of a study of CD8 T cells in ankylosing spondylitis. TCRdb reprocessed the 5' RACE reads with MiXCR, giving one entry per CDR3 protein. The sample has under 950,000 distinct CDR3 sequences; under 20% are singletons. Sequenced input: blood, either unsorted or a sorted T cell fraction (not recorded which). The receptors shown here come from a male donor with ankylosing spondylitis. Both conserved end residues are part of each CDR3. D genes are given only for firm matches. Clone size is given for some rows only: seen once, a few or many times, or a class if the clone is expanded.

v_call	j_call	clone_size	d_call	cdr3_aa	cdr3_nt
TRBV5-1	TRBJ2-1	-	TRBD2	CASSFGGSGMRGYNEQFF	TGCGCCAGCAGCTTTGGGGGTAGCGGGATGAGGGGCTACAATGAGCAGTTCTTC
TRBV5-6	TRBJ2-5	few	TRBD2	CASSQRLAGDRETQYF	TGTGCCAGCAGCCAAAGACTAGCGGGAGATCGAGAGACCCAGTACTTC
TRBV20-1	TRBJ1-2	-	-	CSARVTGPINYGYTF	TGCAGTGCTAGAGTAACGGGACCGATTAACTATGGCTACACCTTC
TRBV6-5	TRBJ1-1	-	-	CASSYLAGNTEAFF	TGTGCCAGCAGTTACTTGGCAGGCAACACTGAAGCTTTCTTT
TRBV3-1	TRBJ2-5	-	-	CASSLDGTQETQYF	TGTGCCAGCAGCCTTGATGGGACCCAAGAGACCCAGTACTTC
TRBV20-1	TRBJ2-7	many	-	CSASGQLSYEQYF	TGCAGTGCTAGTGGACAGCTCTCCTACGAGCAGTACTTC
TRBV20-1	TRBJ2-3	-	-	CSARRGTSTDTQYF	TGCAGTGCTAGACGTGGGACTAGCACAGATACGCAGTATTTT
TRBV20-1	TRBJ2-4	-	TRBD1	CSARALPLGTGVNIQYF	TGCAGTGCTAGAGCACTACCTTTAGGGACAGGGGTAAACATTCAGTACTTC
TRBV7-9	TRBJ2-3	once	-	CASSLGGVARSTDTQYF	TGTGCCAGCAGCTTAGGCGGAGTAGCTCGATCCACAGATACGCAGTATTTT
TRBV9	TRBJ2-1	-	-	CASSVRREMIEQFF	TGTGCCAGCAGCGTTCGGAGGGAGATGATTGAGCAGTTCTTC
TRBV12-3/TRBV12-4	TRBJ1-5	-	-	CASSLGGIDQPQHF	TGTGCCAGCAGTTTAGGGGGGATCGATCAGCCCCAGCATTTT
TRBV20-1	TRBJ2-7	few	-	CSAAGTPPDYEQYF	TGCAGTGCCGCCGGGACTCCCCCCGACTACGAGCAGTACTTC
TRBV5-6	TRBJ2-7	few	TRBD2	CASSPDSGRPTYEQYF	TGTGCCAGCAGCCCTGACAGCGGGAGGCCGACCTACGAGCAGTACTTC
TRBV11-2	TRBJ2-2	-	-	CASSPPANTGELFF	TGTGCCAGCAGCCCCCCCGCGAACACCGGGGAGCTGTTTTTT
TRBV4-1	TRBJ2-1	few	-	CASSQVGFTQSSYNEQFF	TGCGCCAGCAGCCAAGTGGGCTTCACACAAAGCTCCTACAATGAGCAGTTCTTC
TRBV19	TRBJ2-7	few	-	CASSPGEGARYEQYF	TGTGCCAGTAGTCCTGGGGAGGGGGCAAGGTACGAGCAGTACTTC
TRBV14	TRBJ1-1	few	-	CASSLSQGNTEAFF	TGTGCCAGCAGCCTTTCACAGGGGAACACTGAAGCTTTCTTT
TRBV12-3/TRBV12-4	TRBJ2-7	few	TRBD2	CASTWTSGGGGEQYF	TGTGCCAGCACCTGGACTAGCGGGGGGGGCGGCGAGCAGTACTTC
TRBV11-1	TRBJ2-7	many	-	CASSLKGGEQYF	TGTGCCAGCAGCTTAAAGGGAGGCGAGCAGTACTTC
TRBV4-3	TRBJ2-1	-	TRBD1	CASSHDRQGFEQFF	TGCGCCAGCAGCCACGACCGACAGGGGTTCGAGCAGTTCTTC
TRBV4-1	TRBJ2-1	few	-	CASSQDQRGPPYNEQFF	TGCGCCAGCAGCCAAGATCAACGGGGGCCCCCCTACAATGAGCAGTTCTTC
TRBV6-1	TRBJ2-7	few	TRBD2	CASSKAGTSEYEQYF	TGTGCCAGCAGTAAGGCCGGGACTAGCGAATACGAGCAGTACTTC
TRBV4-1	TRBJ2-3	-	-	CASSPSRSTSGDTQYF	TGCGCCAGCAGCCCGAGCCGTTCGACCAGCGGGGATACGCAGTATTTT
TRBV12-3/TRBV12-4	TRBJ1-5	-	-	CASSPWGEGLVQPQHF	TGTGCCAGCAGTCCTTGGGGGGAAGGATTGGTTCAGCCCCAGCATTTT
TRBV2	TRBJ2-5	many	-	CASSEATGTQETQYF	TGTGCCAGCAGTGAAGCTACGGGGACACAAGAGACCCAGTACTTC
TRBV7-2	TRBJ2-2	-	-	CASSSRERVYGELFF	TGTGCCAGCAGCTCAAGGGAGCGGGTCTACGGGGAGCTGTTTTTT
TRBV24-1	TRBJ2-1	few	TRBD2	CASREWGTSGTSLSYNEQFF	TGTGCCTCCAGGGAGTGGGGGACTAGCGGGACCTCTCTATCCTACAATGAGCAGTTCTTC
TRBV12-3/TRBV12-4	TRBJ2-4	-	-	CASSPLAHGSSAKNIQYF	TGTGCCAGCAGTCCCCTAGCCCACGGGAGTTCTGCCAAAAACATTCAGTACTTC
TRBV7-2	TRBJ2-7	few	TRBD2	CASGPERGTYEQYF	TGTGCCAGCGGACCTGAGCGGGGGACCTACGAGCAGTACTTC
TRBV4-2	TRBJ2-3	-	TRBD2	CASSEPSLLAGEVDTQYF	TGTGCCAGCAGCGAACCCTCCTTACTAGCGGGAGAGGTAGATACGCAGTATTTT
TRBV10-3	TRBJ2-3	few	TRBD1	CATGNGQGQDTQYF	TGTGCCACCGGCAATGGACAGGGTCAAGATACGCAGTATTTT
TRBV29-1	TRBJ1-3	many	-	CSVDGGRARDPGNTIYF	TGCAGCGTTGATGGGGGCCGGGCGAGGGACCCTGGAAACACCATATATTTT
TRBV7-7	TRBJ2-2	few	-	CASSPGGPYTGELFF	TGTGCCAGCAGTCCAGGGGGGCCATACACCGGGGAGCTGTTTTTT
TRBV7-2	TRBJ1-5	once	-	CASSPRGAVPQHF	TGTGCCAGCAGCCCAAGGGGCGCGGTGCCCCAGCATTTT
TRBV5-1	TRBJ2-5	-	-	CASAGTVQETQYF	TGCGCCAGCGCCGGGACGGTACAAGAGACCCAGTACTTC
TRBV12-3/TRBV12-4	TRBJ1-2	-	-	CASSLSGSVNTF	TGTGCCAGCAGTTTATCGGGCTCAGTGAACACCTTC
TRBV12-3/TRBV12-4	TRBJ2-1	few	-	CASSLGLVTLEQFF	TGTGCCAGCAGTTTAGGGTTAGTAACACTCGAGCAGTTCTTC
TRBV3-1	TRBJ1-3	-	-	CASQNPGNTIYF	TGTGCCAGTCAGAATCCGGGAAACACCATATATTTT
TRBV11-2	TRBJ2-3	-	-	CASIIPPYTDTQYF	TGTGCCAGCATCATCCCCCCCTACACAGATACGCAGTATTTT
TRBV5-1	TRBJ1-2	few	TRBD1	CASSHRDRDMINYGYTF	TGCGCCAGCAGCCACCGGGACAGGGATATGATTAACTATGGCTACACCTTC
TRBV12-3/TRBV12-4	TRBJ2-1	many	TRBD1	CASGFWDRANLGKQFF	TGTGCCAGCGGGTTCTGGGACAGGGCAAATCTGGGTAAGCAGTTCTTC
TRBV5-1	TRBJ2-3	-	TRBD2	CASSLGGGGGEDTQYF	TGCGCCAGCAGCTTGGGTGGCGGGGGAGGTGAAGATACGCAGTATTTT
TRBV5-1	TRBJ1-2	few	-	CASSLGRGDGLNYGYTF	TGCGCCAGCAGCTTGGGCCGGGGGGACGGATTAAACTATGGCTACACCTTC
TRBV4-1	TRBJ2-1	-	TRBD1	CASSQRGTGDNEQFF	TGCGCCAGCAGCCAACGAGGGACAGGGGACAATGAGCAGTTCTTC
TRBV28	TRBJ1-1	-	-	CASSLSTFNTEAFF	TGTGCCAGCAGTTTAAGCACCTTCAACACTGAAGCTTTCTTT
TRBV30	TRBJ2-7	-	TRBD1	CAWSGDRGEEQYF	TGTGCCTGGAGTGGAGACAGGGGGGAAGAGCAGTACTTC
TRBV20-1	TRBJ2-1	-	TRBD1	CSALVRGGPSNEQFF	TGCAGTGCTCTAGTCAGAGGGGGCCCCAGCAATGAGCAGTTCTTC
TRBV5-5	TRBJ2-7	few	TRBD2	CASSLRLAGMYEQYF	TGTGCCAGCAGCTTGAGGCTAGCGGGAATGTACGAGCAGTACTTC
TRBV4-3	TRBJ1-4	many	TRBD1	CASSQDYGQGALREKLFF	TGCGCCAGCAGCCAAGATTACGGACAGGGGGCCCTTCGTGAAAAACTGTTTTTT
TRBV27	TRBJ1-2	-	-	CASSFSRDDYGYTF	TGTGCCAGCAGTTTCTCCAGGGATGACTATGGCTACACCTTC